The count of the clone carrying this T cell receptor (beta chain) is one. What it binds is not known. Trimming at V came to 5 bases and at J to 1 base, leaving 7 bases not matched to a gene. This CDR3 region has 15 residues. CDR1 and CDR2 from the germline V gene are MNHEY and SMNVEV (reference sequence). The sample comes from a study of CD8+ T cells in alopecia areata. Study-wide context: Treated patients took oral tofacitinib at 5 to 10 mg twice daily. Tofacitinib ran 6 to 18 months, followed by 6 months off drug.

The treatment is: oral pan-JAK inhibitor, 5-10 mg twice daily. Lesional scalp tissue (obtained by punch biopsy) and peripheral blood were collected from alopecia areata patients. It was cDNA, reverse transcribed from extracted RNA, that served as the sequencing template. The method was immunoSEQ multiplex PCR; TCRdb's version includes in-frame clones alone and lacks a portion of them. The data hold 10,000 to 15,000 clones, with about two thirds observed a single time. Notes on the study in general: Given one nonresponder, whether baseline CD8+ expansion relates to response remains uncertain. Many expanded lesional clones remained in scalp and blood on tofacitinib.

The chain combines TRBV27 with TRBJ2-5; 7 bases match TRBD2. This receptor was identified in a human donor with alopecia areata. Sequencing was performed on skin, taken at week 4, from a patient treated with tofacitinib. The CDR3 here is CASSQLGGSQETQYF. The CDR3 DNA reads TGTGCCAGCAGTCAACTCGGGGGGTCCCAAGAGACCCAGTACTTC.